This T cell receptor beta chain is drawn from a study of blood T cell repertoires in COVID-19. Study details: The United States, Italy and Spain provided the acute and convalescent COVID-19 samples. T cells, B-cell-depleted T cells, or PBMCs provided the cDNA or gDNA that served as material.

In this sample, this clone turned up once. Per the original data handling: Amplification of reference gene primers was used by the study to estimate nucleated cell counts. TCRdb keeps only in-frame clones here, not all; method: immunoSEQ multiplex PCR. D and trimming were read from the DNA, whereas the V and J calls and clone size are those reported in that table. The sample consists of roughly 91,000 clones, approximately 79% of them appearing once. The ends lost 5 bases at V and 6 bases at J; junction bases unmatched: 12. The CDR3 extends over 15 amino acids. Germline V CDR1 and CDR2: SNHLY, FYNNEI.

The chain joins TRBV2 to TRBJ1-2; TRBD1 matches 7 bases. The receptor comes from a man aged 65 to 79 with acute or convalescent COVID-19. Input material: peripheral blood. The CDR3 loop is CASSRTGHRADGYTF. CDR3 DNA: TGTGCCAGCAGTCGGACAGGACATAGAGCGGATGGCTACACCTTC.